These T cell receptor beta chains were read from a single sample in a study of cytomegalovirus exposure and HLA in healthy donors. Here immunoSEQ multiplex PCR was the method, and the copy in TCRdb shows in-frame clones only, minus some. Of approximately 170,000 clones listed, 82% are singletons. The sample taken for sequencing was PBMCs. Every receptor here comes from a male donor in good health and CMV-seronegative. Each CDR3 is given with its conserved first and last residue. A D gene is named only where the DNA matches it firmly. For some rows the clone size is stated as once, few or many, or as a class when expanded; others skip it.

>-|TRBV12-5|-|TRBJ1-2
CASGSRGVLNYGYTF
TGTGCTAGTGGTTCCCGGGGAGTATTGAACTATGGCTACACCTTC
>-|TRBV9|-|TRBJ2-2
CASSGNYPAPGELFF
TGTGCCAGCAGCGGCAACTACCCGGCCCCCGGGGAGCTGTTTTTT
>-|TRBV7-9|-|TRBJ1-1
CASSSRGNTEAFF
TGTGCCAGCAGCTCCCGAGGGAACACTGAAGCTTTCTTT
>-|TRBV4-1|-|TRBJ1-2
CASSQMEVSLYGYTF
TGCGCCAGCAGCCAGATGGAGGTCTCACTCTATGGCTACACCTTC
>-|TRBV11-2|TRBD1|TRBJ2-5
CASSYRGNSYQETQYF
TGTGCCAGCAGCTACAGGGGAAACTCGTACCAAGAGACCCAGTACTTC
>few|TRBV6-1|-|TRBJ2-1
CASSAAAEAYNEQFF
TGTGCCAGCAGTGCCGCAGCGGAGGCTTACAATGAGCAGTTCTTC
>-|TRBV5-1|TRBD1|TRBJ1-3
CASSLAPGTAGNTIYF
TGCGCCAGCAGCTTGGCCCCCGGGACAGCTGGAAACACCATATATTTT
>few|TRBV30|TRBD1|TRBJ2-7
CAWTRQGSYEQYF
TGTGCCTGGACCAGACAGGGGTCCTACGAGCAGTACTTC
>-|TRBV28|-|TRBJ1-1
CASSFRRNTEAFF
TGTGCCAGCAGTTTTCGTAGGAACACTGAAGCTTTCTTT
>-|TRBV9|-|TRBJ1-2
CASSAPRGTLYGYTF
TGTGCCAGCAGCGCTCCCCGGGGTACCCTCTATGGCTACACCTTC
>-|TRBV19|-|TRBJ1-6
CASSIDRLDSPLHF
TGTGCCAGTAGTATCGACAGGTTAGATTCACCCCTCCACTTT
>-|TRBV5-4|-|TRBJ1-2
CASSPWTRGGYGYTF
TGTGCCAGCAGCCCGTGGACTCGTGGTGGCTATGGCTACACCTTC
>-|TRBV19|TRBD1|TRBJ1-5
CASSTPRDRGQPQHF
TGTGCCAGTAGTACCCCTCGAGACAGGGGTCAGCCCCAGCATTTT
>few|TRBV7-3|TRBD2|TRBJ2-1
CASSSGSNDEQFF
TGTGCCAGCAGTAGCGGGAGTAATGATGAGCAGTTCTTC
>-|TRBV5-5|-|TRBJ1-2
CASSREGQNLPGYTF
TGTGCCAGCAGCCGGGAAGGACAGAACCTCCCTGGCTACACCTTC
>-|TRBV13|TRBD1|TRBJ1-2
CASSSGQGGRAYGYTF
TGTGCCAGCAGCTCAGGACAGGGTGGACGGGCCTATGGCTACACCTTC
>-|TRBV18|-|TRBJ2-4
CASSPNGAGNIQYF
TGTGCCAGCTCACCGAATGGGGCAGGGAACATTCAGTACTTC
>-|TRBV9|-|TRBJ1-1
CASSPHPTAGRADTEAFF
TGTGCCAGCAGCCCCCATCCAACCGCAGGGCGCGCGGACACTGAAGCTTTCTTT
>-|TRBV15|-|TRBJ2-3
CATSRGPARGTDTQYF
TGTGCCACCAGCAGAGGTCCTGCGCGGGGCACAGATACGCAGTATTTT
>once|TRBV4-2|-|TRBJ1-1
CASSQGMRGAGDTEAFF
TGTGCCAGCAGCCAAGGCATGCGGGGTGCGGGGGACACTGAAGCTTTCTTT
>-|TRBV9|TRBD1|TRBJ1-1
CASSVRQGNTEAFF
TGTGCCAGCAGCGTGAGACAGGGCAACACTGAAGCTTTCTTT
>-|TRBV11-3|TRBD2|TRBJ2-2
CASSLGGPANTGELFF
TGTGCCAGCAGTTTGGGAGGGCCCGCGAACACCGGGGAGCTGTTTTTT
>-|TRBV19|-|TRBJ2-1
CASKARGAGENNEQFF
TGTGCCAGTAAGGCTCGCGGCGCAGGGGAGAACAATGAGCAGTTCTTC
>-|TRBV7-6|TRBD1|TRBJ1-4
CASSLLGRGRHEKLFF
TGTGCCAGCAGCTTACTCGGCAGGGGGCGTCATGAAAAACTGTTTTTT
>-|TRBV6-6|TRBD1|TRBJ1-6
CASSYSLTGKSPLHF
TGTGCCAGCAGTTACTCGTTGACAGGGAAATCACCCCTCCACTTT
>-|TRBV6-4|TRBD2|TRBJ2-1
CASSGQGTSGISSYNEQFF
TGTGCCAGCAGTGGACAAGGGACTAGCGGGATCAGCTCCTACAATGAGCAGTTCTTC
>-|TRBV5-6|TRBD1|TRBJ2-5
CASSLVRGLGETQYF
TGTGCCAGCAGCTTGGTCAGGGGGCTTGGCGAGACCCAGTACTTC
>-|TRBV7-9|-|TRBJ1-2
CASSPPGGNYGYTF
TGTGCCAGCAGCCCGCCGGGAGGCAACTATGGCTACACCTTC
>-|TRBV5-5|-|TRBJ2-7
CASSLAPSLREQYF
TGTGCCAGCAGCTTGGCTCCAAGTCTCCGGGAGCAGTACTTC
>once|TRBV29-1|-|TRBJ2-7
CSGRTARRGEQYF
TGCAGCGGTAGGACAGCCCGCCGTGGGGAGCAGTACTTC
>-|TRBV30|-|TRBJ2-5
CAWIGRGGNQETQYF
TGTGCCTGGATCGGTCGTGGAGGGAACCAAGAGACCCAGTACTTC
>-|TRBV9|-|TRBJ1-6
CASSPRGGGSPLHF
TGTGCCAGCAGCCCCCGGGGAGGGGGTTCACCCCTCCACTTT
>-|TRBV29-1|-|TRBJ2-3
CSVDGLQEGTDTQYF
TGCAGCGTTGATGGCCTCCAGGAGGGGACAGATACGCAGTATTTT
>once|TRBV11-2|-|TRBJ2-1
CASSSLFGGRDEQFF
TGTGCCAGCAGCTCCCTCTTCGGGGGGCGCGATGAGCAGTTCTTC
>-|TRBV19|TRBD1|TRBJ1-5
CASSLARGTGRYNQPQHF
TGTGCCAGTAGTCTAGCGCGGGGGACAGGACGCTACAATCAGCCCCAGCATTTT
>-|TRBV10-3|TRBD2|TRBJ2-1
CAISGLTSGSVPYNEQFF
TGTGCCATCAGTGGCCTGACTAGCGGGAGTGTCCCATACAATGAGCAGTTCTTC
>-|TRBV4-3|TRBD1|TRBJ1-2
CASSQGTGYYGYTF
TGCGCCAGCAGCCAAGGGACAGGGTACTATGGCTACACCTTC
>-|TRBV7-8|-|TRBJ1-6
CASSLANRNSPLHF
TGTGCCAGCAGCTTAGCGAACAGAAATTCACCCCTCCACTTT
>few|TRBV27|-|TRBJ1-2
CASSFSRRQGYTF
TGTGCCAGCAGTTTTAGCCGCCGCCAAGGCTACACCTTC
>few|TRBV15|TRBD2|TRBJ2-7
CATSRDKRSGTSPTDEQYF
TGTGCCACCAGCAGAGATAAGAGGTCCGGGACTAGTCCCACCGACGAGCAGTACTTC
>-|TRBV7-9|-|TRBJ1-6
CASSRAGAANSPLHF
TGTGCCAGCAGCCGGGCAGGGGCAGCTAATTCACCCCTCCACTTT
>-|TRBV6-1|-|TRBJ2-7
CASSLDSAYEQYF
TGTGCCAGCAGTCTCGACAGTGCCTACGAGCAGTACTTC
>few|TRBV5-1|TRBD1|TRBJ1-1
CASSVTGRTEAFF
TGCGCCAGCAGCGTGACAGGGCGGACTGAAGCTTTCTTT
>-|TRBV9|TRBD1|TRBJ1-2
CASSVGGQGASYGYTF
TGTGCCAGCAGCGTCGGAGGACAGGGGGCTAGCTATGGCTACACCTTC
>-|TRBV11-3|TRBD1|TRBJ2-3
CASSPTRDRGRTSTDTQYF
TGTGCCAGCAGCCCAACCCGGGACAGGGGCCGAACTAGCACAGATACGCAGTATTTT
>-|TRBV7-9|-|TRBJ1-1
CSSSLHGETEAFF
TGTTCCAGCAGCTTACACGGTGAAACTGAAGCTTTCTTT
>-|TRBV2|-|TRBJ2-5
CASSEGTQKYEETQYF
TGTGCCAGCAGTGAGGGCACCCAGAAATATGAAGAGACCCAGTACTTC
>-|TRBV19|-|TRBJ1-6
CASSIPPRSGAGAEKIRPLHF
TGTGCCAGTAGTATCCCCCCCCGGTCCGGGGCAGGGGCAGAGAAGATAAGACCCCTCCACTTT
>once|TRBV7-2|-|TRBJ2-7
CASSLQRQAYEQYF
TGTGCCAGCAGCTTACAGCGACAGGCCTACGAGCAGTACTTC
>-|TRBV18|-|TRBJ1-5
CASSPGQNQPQHF
TGTGCCAGCTCACCGGGACAAAATCAGCCCCAGCATTTT
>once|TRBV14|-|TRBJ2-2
CASSQDSSDLLTTGELFF
TGTGCCAGCAGCCAAGATAGTAGCGACCTCCTTACAACCGGGGAGCTGTTTTTT